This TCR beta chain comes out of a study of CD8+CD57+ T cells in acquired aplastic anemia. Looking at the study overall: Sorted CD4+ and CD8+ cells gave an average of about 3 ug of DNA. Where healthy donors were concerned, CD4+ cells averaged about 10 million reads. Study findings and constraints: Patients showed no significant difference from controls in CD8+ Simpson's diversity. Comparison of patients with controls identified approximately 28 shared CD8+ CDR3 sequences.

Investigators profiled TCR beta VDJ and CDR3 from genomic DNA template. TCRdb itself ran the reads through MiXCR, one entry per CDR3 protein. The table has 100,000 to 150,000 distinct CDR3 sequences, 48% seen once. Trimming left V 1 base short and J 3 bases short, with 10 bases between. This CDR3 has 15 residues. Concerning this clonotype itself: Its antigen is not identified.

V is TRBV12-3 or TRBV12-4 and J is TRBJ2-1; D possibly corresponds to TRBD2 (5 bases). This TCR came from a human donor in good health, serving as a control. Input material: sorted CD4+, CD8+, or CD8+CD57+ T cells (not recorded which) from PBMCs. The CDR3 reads CASSLGSGIYNEQFF. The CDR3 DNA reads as TGTGCCAGCAGTTTAGGGTCGGGGATCTACAATGAGCAGTTCTTC.